The present T cell receptor (beta chain) was sequenced within a study of cytomegalovirus exposure and HLA in healthy donors. With 60 Vbeta and 13 Jbeta primers, the PCR was carried out. In the original analysis: Tens of millions of unique TCR beta chains, roughly 11 million of them shared, were counted by a later analysis. Profiled with immunoSEQ multiplex PCR; TCRdb holds only in-frame clones, not every one. V, J and clone size derive from that table, while D and trimming were established from the DNA sequence. This sample has about 98,000 clones, with around 81% found just once. This clone was seen a handful of times. Its antigen is unidentified. Study-level results: The investigators catalogued 150 to 200 TCR beta chains as cytomegalovirus-associated. Earlier analysis looked at TCR beta V segments, and most were productive about 90% or about 30% of the time. Looking again later, the authors saw that most CMV-associated TCR beta chains seemed HLA-restricted.

Germline V gene sequence: CDR1 MNHNS, CDR2 SASEGT. With 2 bases removed from V and 2 bases from J, the gap between germline ends came to 12 bases. The CDR3 length is 15 residues. Sequences were obtained from PBMCs. V usage is TRBV6-1 and J usage is TRBJ1-2; no definite D call. This TCR was recovered from a female donor in good health and CMV-seropositive. CDR3 protein: CASSEQFPLNYGYTF. The CDR3 region has the DNA TGTGCCAGCAGTGAACAGTTTCCTCTCAACTATGGCTACACCTTC.